A single sample gave rise to the 10 T cell receptor beta chains below, sequenced in a study of blood T cell repertoires in COVID-19. Method: immunoSEQ multiplex PCR; TCRdb's copy keeps in-frame clones and lacks some. Among fewer than 110,000 clones listed, over 70% were seen once. Sample: peripheral blood. The source of these receptors is a human donor in a cohort sampled during active or convalescent COVID-19.

This clone is a singleton in its sample. The genes are TRBV30 and TRBJ1-3; TRBD1 aligns across 7 bases. The CDR3 runs 16 residues. V was pared by 0 bases and J by 0 bases, with 5 bases of the junction left unmatched. CDR1 is GTSNPN, CDR2 SVGIG, per germline (reference sequence). This CDR3 reads CAWSVGGQLSGNTIYF. In DNA form, the CDR3 reads TGTGCCTGGAGTGTAGGGGGACAGCTCTCTGGAAACACCATATATTTT.

This chain links TRBV20-1 with TRBJ1-5; no clear D gene. This CDR3 comprises 13 residues. V was clipped by 3 bases and J by 1 base, with 7 bases between them. The germline CDR1 and CDR2 sequences are DFQATT and SNEGSKA (reference sequence). The CDR3 spells CSASVVSNQPQHF. The CDR3 DNA sequence: TGCAGTGCTAGTGTAGTCAGCAATCAGCCCCAGCATTTT.

The chain has TRBV15 and TRBJ2-5; 10 bases line up with TRBD1. Germline V CDR1 and CDR2: LNHNV, YYDKDF (reference sequence). The CDR3 contains 15 residues. V trimming: 0 bases; J trimming: 3 bases; junction bases outside the gene matches: 1. The CDR3 region has the DNA TGTGCCACCAGCAGAGAAGGACAGGGGGAAGAGACCCAGTACTTC. This sequence encodes CATSREGQGEETQYF. The full variable domain, its missing parts supplied by reference TRBV15 and TRBJ2-5, is DAMVIQNPRYQVTQFGKPVTLSCSQTLNHNVMYWYQQKSSQAPKLLFHYYDKDFNNEADTPDNFQSRRPNTSFCFLDIRSPGLGDTAMYLCATSREGQGEETQYFGPGTRLLVL.

The chain links TRBV6-5 to TRBJ1-1; D perhaps matches TRBD1 (5 bases). From germline, CDR1 is MNHEY and CDR2 SVGAGI. The CDR3 is 14 residues long. Trimming took off 10 bases at V and 1 base at J, with 16 bases between the two ends. CDR3 DNA sequence: TGTGCCACACTCCACAGGAGTCAGAACACTGAAGCTTTCTTT. This sequence encodes CATLHRSQNTEAFF.

CDR3 sequence (DNA): TGTGCCAGCAGCTCGACGATAGGGAGAGGGTCCTACAATGAGCAGTTCTTC. It translates to CASSSTIGRGSYNEQFF. This chain joins TRBV7-6 and TRBJ2-1; a weak D match, TRBD2 (5 bases). Germline V CDR1 and CDR2: SGHVS, FNYEAQ. The CDR3 covers 17 residues. Between the trimmed V and J ends, which lost 4 bases and 1 base, there was a span of 17 bases.

The chain has TRBV7-3 and TRBJ2-2, with 7 bases identical to TRBD1. From germline, CDR1 is SGHTA and CDR2 FQGTGA. V was pared by 5 bases and J by 0 bases, with 3 bases of the junction left unmatched. The CDR3 extends over 15 amino acids. DNA of the CDR3: TGTGCCAGCAGCCCCGACAGGGCGAACACCGGGGAGCTGTTTTTT. The encoded protein is CASSPDRANTGELFF.

The V gene is TRBV24-1, the J gene TRBJ2-1, with 12 bases that match TRBD2. Trimming at V came to 6 bases and at J to 7 bases, leaving 9 bases not matched to a gene. This CDR3 region has 16 residues. CDR1 is KGHDR and CDR2 is SFDVKD in the germline V gene. CDR3 DNA: TGTGCCACCAGTCCCTTAGGGACTAGCGGGTTGAATGAGCAGTTCTTC. It yields the protein CATSPLGTSGLNEQFF.

The V and J genes are TRBV19 and TRBJ1-6; a possible D gene is TRBD1 (5 bases). Per germline, CDR1 LNHDA and CDR2 SQIVND (reference sequence). The V end was cut by 2 bases, the J end by 6 bases, with 11 bases between. The length of the CDR3 is 15 residues. The CDR3 is CASSIQGHGNSPLHF. The CDR3 region has the DNA TGTGCCAGTAGTATACAGGGTCATGGTAATTCACCCCTCCACTTT. The complete variable domain, with remaining parts taken from reference TRBV19 and TRBJ1-6, reads DGGITQSPKYLFRKEGQNVTLSCEQNLNHDAMYWYRQDPGQGLRLIYYSQIVNDFQKGDIAEGYSVSREKKESFPLTVTSAQKNPTAFYLCASSIQGHGNSPLHFGNGTRLTVT.

J is TRBJ2-4 and V is TRBV2; 10 bases map to TRBD1. Germline CDR1 reads SNHLY; CDR2 reads FYNNEI. This CDR3 has 17 amino acids. V lost 2 bases to trimming and J lost 2 bases; unmatched junction nucleotides: 6. CDR3 DNA: TGTGCCAGCAGTGAACTTCGACAGGGGGCGACCAAAAACATTCAGTACTTC. This codes for CASSELRQGATKNIQYF.

The chain joins TRBV5-4 to TRBJ1-2, with D unresolved. Trimming shortened V by 5 bases and J by 6 bases, and 17 bases separated the two germline ends. The germline V gene has CDR1 SGHNT and CDR2 YYREEE (reference sequence). The CDR3 totals 14 residues. The CDR3 region has the DNA TGTGCCAGCAGTCCGGGAAATTGGGATCATGGCTACACCTTC. Its protein product is CASSPGNWDHGYTF.